This T cell receptor beta chain was found in a study of cytomegalovirus exposure and HLA in healthy donors. PCR used 60 Vbeta primers and 13 Jbeta primers. Some clones are missing from TCRdb's copy, which holds only in-frame ones; the method was immunoSEQ multiplex PCR. This table has about 100,000 clones, around 82% appearing once. This sequence was found in a woman aged 45-59 years in good health and CMV-seropositive. Sequenced input: PBMCs.

The DNA of the CDR3 is TGCGCCAGCAGCGGCCGGACAGGGGGCAACGAGCAGTACTTC. Its translation is CASSGRTGGNEQYF. The chain links TRBV5-1 to TRBJ2-7; 11 bases are shared with TRBD1. V lost 4 bases to trimming and J lost 5 bases; unmatched junction nucleotides: 5. CDR1 is SGHRS and CDR2 is YFSETQ in the germline V gene. The CDR3 has 14 amino acids.